One sample yielded the 17 T cell receptor beta chains listed below, sequenced in a study of T cell repertoires in ileal Crohn's disease (dated by TCRdb to about 2019). The time point label, read with the paper, signifies: neoterminal ileum biopsy at postoperative endoscopy, about 6 months after surgery. The receptor library was made with the immunoSEQ multiplex PCR assay. Sourced from immuneACCESS, this table was stored by TCRdb with only in-frame sequences that have V and J called. A share of the clones is absent; for the studies checked, an unresolved V gene accounts for under half, and the remainder has no known explanation. Across this sample there are about 12,000 clones, with 80% to 85% seen only once. Roughly a tenth of the sample is in the top ten clones. Specimen: ileal tissue. The receptor source for this set is an adult with Crohn's disease.

The chain recombines TRBV5-1 with TRBJ1-3; maybe TRBD1 (5 bases). V shed 4 bases and J shed 0 bases, with 11 bases lying between them. CDR3 size: 15 residues. Germline CDR1 and CDR2: SGHRS and YFSETQ. The CDR3 sequence is CASSEGLSSGNTIYF. CDR3 bases: TGCGCCAGCAGCGAGGGACTGTCCTCTGGAAACACCATATATTTT.

The V call is TRBV19, the J call TRBJ2-7, with D perhaps matching TRBD1 (6 bases). V dropped 7 bases and J dropped 1 base, with 14 bases sitting between them. CDR3 length equals 14 residues. From germline, CDR1 is LNHDA and CDR2 SQIVND (reference sequence). The CDR3 DNA sequence: TGTGCCAGTACCTACAGGGATGGATCCTACGAGCAGTACTTC. Residues: CASTYRDGSYEQYF.

The V call is TRBV7-6, the J call TRBJ1-5; no firm D call. Germline values: CDR1 SGHVS, CDR2 FNYEAQ. The CDR3 has 13 residues. The V end was cut by 5 bases, the J end by 7 bases, with 12 bases between. Here the CDR3 DNA reads TGTGCCAGCAGCCCGAGTGCAAAGCAGCCCCAGCATTTT. It codes for CASSPSAKQPQHF. Variable domain in full (rest from reference TRBV7-6 and TRBJ1-5): GAGVSQSPRYKVTKRGQDVALRCDPISGHVSLYWYRQALGQGPEFLTYFNYEAQQDKSGLPNDRFSAERPEGSISTLTIQRTEQRDSAMYRCASSPSAKQPQHFGDGTRLSIL.

This clone was counted a single time. V is TRBV6-1 and J is TRBJ2-5; 10 nucleotides match TRBD2. Germline V gene lookup returns CDR1 MNHNS and CDR2 SASEGT. CDR3 size: 15 residues. With V trimmed by 2 bases and J by 0 bases, 0 bases remained unmatched. The CDR3 DNA follows: TGTGCCAGCAGTGAACTAGCGGGAGACCAAGAGACCCAGTACTTC. Protein: CASSELAGDQETQYF.

The rearrangement joins TRBV7-9 to TRBJ1-1; unclear D gene. V lost 4 bases, J lost 5 bases, and 11 bases lay in between. The CDR3 runs to 13 residues. Germline V gene sequence: CDR1 SEHNR, CDR2 FQNEAQ (reference sequence). The CDR3 reads CASSSSRGTEAFF. CDR3 sequence (DNA): TGTGCCAGCAGCTCATCACGGGGAACTGAAGCTTTCTTT. Based on the CDR3 plus reference TRBV7-9 and TRBJ1-1, the full variable domain is DTGVSQNPRHKITKRGQNVTFRCDPISEHNRLYWYRQTLGQGPEFLTYFQNEAQLEKSRLLSDRFSAERPKGSFSTLEIQRTEQGDSAMYLCASSSSRGTEAFFGQGTRLTVV.

This clone occurred a few times. The chain couples TRBV6-5 to TRBJ2-7, with 12 positions matching TRBD2. The V gene end was trimmed by 0 bases and the J gene end by 2 bases; junction bases not matched to a gene: 2. Germline loops: CDR1 MNHEY, CDR2 SVGAGI. The CDR3 totals 16 residues. The CDR3 reads CASSYSGLAGTYEQYF. In DNA form, the CDR3 reads TGTGCCAGCAGTTACTCTGGACTAGCGGGGACCTACGAGCAGTACTTC.

V is TRBV5-1 and J is TRBJ1-5, with 7 bases that match TRBD1. The V and J ends lost 4 bases and 4 bases, in that order; junction bases with no gene match: 5. CDR3 length equals 14 residues. In germline, CDR1 is SGHRS, CDR2 YFSETQ. The CDR3 coding sequence is TGCGCCAGCAGCCTCGGGACAGATAATCAGCCCCAGCATTTT. It specifies CASSLGTDNQPQHF.

This rearrangement joins TRBV6-1 to TRBJ1-5; D call uncertain. V was clipped by 6 bases and J by 0 bases, with 6 bases between them. CDR3 length: 13 residues. CDR1 is MNHNS, CDR2 SASEGT, per germline. The CDR3 DNA reads as TGTGCCAGCAGCGGGTATAGCAATCAGCCCCAGCATTTT. Its translation: CASSGYSNQPQHF.

This chain joins TRBV6-5 and TRBJ1-2, with a weak D call TRBD1 (5 bases). Trimming shortened V by 6 bases and J by 1 base, and 9 bases separated the two germline ends. Looked up from germline, CDR1 is MNHEY and CDR2 is SVGAGI. The CDR3 extends over 13 amino acids. The CDR3: CASRTTDNYGYTF. For the CDR3, the DNA is TGTGCCAGCAGGACGACAGATAACTATGGCTACACCTTC.

This clone showed up just once. The chain employs TRBV2 and TRBJ2-1; 8 nucleotides match TRBD1. With 6 bases clipped from V and 7 bases from J, the junction kept 5 bases outside the gene matches. Germline assignment: CDR1 SNHLY and CDR2 FYNNEI. There are 13 residues in the CDR3. The DNA of the CDR3 is TGTGCCAGCAGCGAGGACAGGGTGAATGAGCAGTTCTTC. Translation: CASSEDRVNEQFF.

The chain links TRBV25-1 to TRBJ2-7; D uncertain. Trimming stripped 3 bases from V and 4 bases from J, with 4 bases between. CDR3 size: 11 residues. Germline CDR1 is MGHDK and CDR2 is SYGVNS. The CDR3 protein is CASSDVYEQYF. The CDR3 region has the DNA TGTGCCAGCAGTGATGTATACGAGCAGTACTTC.

In DNA, the CDR3 is TGTGCCAGCAGGGACTGGGGCAATCAGCCCCAGCATTTT. Its translation: CASRDWGNQPQHF. The rearrangement joins TRBV6-1 to TRBJ1-5; no firm D call. Trimming took 6 bases from V and 2 from J, leaving 8 bases between them. Germline V gives CDR1 MNHNS, CDR2 SASEGT. CDR3 length: 13 amino acids.

The V call is TRBV5-4, the J call TRBJ2-2; D possibly corresponds to TRBD1 (6 bases). This CDR3 spans 16 amino acids. Trimming shortened V by 4 bases and J by 4 bases, and 17 bases separated the two germline ends. Germline assignment: CDR1 SGHNT and CDR2 YYREEE (reference sequence). The CDR3 DNA is TGTGCCAGCAGCCCCCAGGGGCGGATACCCACCGGGGAGCTGTTTTTT. It specifies CASSPQGRIPTGELFF.

The V and J genes are TRBV25-1 and TRBJ2-5; unclear D gene. The closer fit of TRBJ2-7 to the DNA end suggests the J call may be wrong. The CDR3 runs 13 residues. Looked up from germline, CDR1 is MGHDK and CDR2 is SYGVNS. This chain's CDR3 is CASSGTYSYEQYF. For the CDR3, the DNA is TGTGCCAGCAGTGGAACGTACTCCTACGAGCAGTACTTC.

This chain links TRBV5-5 with TRBJ1-2, with D hard to call. This CDR3 has 14 amino acids. Trimming stripped 0 bases from V and 3 bases from J, with 9 bases between. In germline, CDR1 is SGHKS, CDR2 YYEKEE (reference sequence). The DNA for the CDR3 is TGTGCCAGCAGCTTGGCGGGGATGGACTATGGCTACACCTTC. Protein product: CASSLAGMDYGYTF.

This clone has a handful of counts. CDR3 sequence reads: CASSARVNEKLFF. The CDR3 region has the DNA TGTGCCAGCAGCGCCCGAGTGAATGAAAAACTGTTTTTT. The chain recombines TRBV7-7 with TRBJ1-4; no clear D. V lost 5 bases and J 5 bases, leaving 9 bases between the germline ends. CDR3 length: 13 residues. Germline values: CDR1 SSHAT, CDR2 FNYEAQ (reference sequence).

The chain employs TRBV5-4 and TRBJ2-3; 7 bases match TRBD2. The CDR3 spans 14 residues. From germline, CDR1 is SGHNT and CDR2 YYREEE (reference sequence). J was trimmed by 0 bases and V by 3 bases; bases with no gene match: 1. The CDR3 nucleotides are TGTGCCAGCAGCTGGGACTACAGCACAGATACGCAGTATTTT. Translated, it gives CASSWDYSTDTQYF.